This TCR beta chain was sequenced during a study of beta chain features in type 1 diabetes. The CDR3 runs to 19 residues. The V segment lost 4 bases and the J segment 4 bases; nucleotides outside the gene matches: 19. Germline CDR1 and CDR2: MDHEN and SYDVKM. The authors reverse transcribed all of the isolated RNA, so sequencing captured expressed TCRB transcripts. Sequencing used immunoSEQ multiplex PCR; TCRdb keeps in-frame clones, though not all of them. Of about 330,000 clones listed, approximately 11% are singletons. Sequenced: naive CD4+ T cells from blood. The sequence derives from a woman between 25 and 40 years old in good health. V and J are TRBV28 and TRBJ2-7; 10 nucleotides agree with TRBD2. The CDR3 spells CASSSPALAGDGGEYEQYF. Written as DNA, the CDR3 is TGTGCCAGCAGTTCCCCCGCCCTAGCGGGAGACGGAGGGGAATACGAGCAGTACTTC.